The TCR beta chain described here comes from a study of blood T cells in healthy people across ages. Ranging in age from about 6 to 90, the donors were healthy Caucasian individuals from Russia. This CDR3 comprises 14 residues. Trimming stripped 5 bases from V and 7 bases from J, with 15 bases between. The germline gives CDR1 SEHNR, CDR2 FQNEAQ (reference sequence). Primed by a sample-barcoded 5' primer and a J-beta primer mix, a second PCR proceeded for about 7 to 11 cycles. TCRdb reprocessed the 5' RACE reads via MiXCR and lists one record per CDR3 protein. This repertoire shows roughly 2 million distinct CDR3 sequences, just under 50% found once; its top ten account for approximately 2%.

Sequencing was done on a sample of blood. This TCR came from a woman aged 40 to 55 in good health. The J gene is TRBJ2-1, the V gene TRBV7-9; D unresolved. The CDR3 DNA sequence: TGTGCCAGCAGCCCCCCGGGCCCTTGGAATGAGCAGTTCTTC. This gives the protein CASSPPGPWNEQFF. The whole variable domain, remainder taken from reference TRBV7-9 and TRBJ2-1, is DTGVSQNPRHKITKRGQNVTFRCDPISEHNRLYWYRQTLGQGPEFLTYFQNEAQLEKSRLLSDRFSAERPKGSFSTLEIQRTEQGDSAMYLCASSPPGPWNEQFFGPGTRLTVL.